This T cell receptor beta chain was documented in a study of T cells after yellow fever vaccination. Study-level information: With SMART-Seq v4 Ultra Low Input, the fractions containing low cell numbers were prepared. The study's findings and limits: Post-booster repertoires again held most primary-vaccination clones (about 96% CD4, about 88% CD8). Any FACS-sorted repertoire could hold abundant clonotypes that contaminate it from the bulk population.

A process of 5'RACE template switching, which added a universal primer site and UMIs, was used to make TCR cDNA. TCRdb itself ran the 5' RACE reads through MiXCR, one entry per CDR3 protein. The repertoire holds 550,000 or so distinct CDR3 sequences, with less than 20% as singletons. This clonotype showed up many times. Its antigen remains unknown. Losses at the gene ends were 4 bases for V and 7 bases for J; bases not matched to a gene: 4. The CDR3 is 12 residues long. Germline assignment: CDR1 SQVTM and CDR2 ANQGSEA. J is TRBJ2-1 and V is TRBV29-1, with 7 nucleotides matching TRBD1. The material was PBMCs, obtained 15 days after the yellow fever booster vaccination. This TCR derives from a man aged 25-40 years who received the YFV17D yellow fever vaccine. This CDR3 is CSVGGQANEQFF. CDR3 sequence (DNA): TGCAGCGTTGGCGGACAGGCGAATGAGCAGTTCTTC.